This passage covers 14 T cell receptor beta chains from one sample sequenced in a study of shared clonotypes between healthy human individuals. TCRdb keeps only in-frame clones here, not all; method: immunoSEQ multiplex PCR. The data hold 2.3 million or so clones, with over 90% observed a single time. Sequencing was done on a sample of naive CD4+ T cells from PBMCs. Sample subset: CD45RA+ positively selected. Source of these receptors: a man younger than 35 in good health. Some clones in this sample may be carry-over from other donors' samples.

The V and J genes are TRBV5-5 and TRBJ2-7; D may be TRBD2 (6 bases). This CDR3 is built from 15 residues. The ends were cut back, 0 bases at V and 0 bases at J, with 10 bases in the middle. Germline V gives CDR1 SGHKS, CDR2 YYEKEE (reference sequence). The CDR3 sequence: CASSLVAGTSYEQYF. The CDR3 DNA follows: TGTGCCAGCAGCTTGGTGGCGGGGACCTCCTACGAGCAGTACTTC. The full variable domain, its missing parts supplied by reference TRBV5-5 and TRBJ2-7, is DAGVTQSPTHLIKTRGQQVTLRCSPISGHKSVSWYQQVLGQGPQFIFQYYEKEERGRGNFPDRFSARQFPNYSSELNVNALLLGDSALYLCASSLVAGTSYEQYFGPGTRLTVT.

This chain joins TRBV13 and TRBJ2-7; TRBD2 aligns across 8 bases. The V and J ends lost 2 bases and 5 bases, in that order; junction bases with no gene match: 5. CDR3 length equals 14 residues. The germline V gene encodes CDR1 PRHDT and CDR2 FYEKMQ (reference sequence). CDR3 region: CASSLWTSSNEQYF. The CDR3 bases are TGTGCCAGCAGCTTATGGACTAGCAGTAACGAGCAGTACTTC.

This chain joins TRBV6-4 and TRBJ1-1; 7 positions match TRBD1. J was trimmed by 2 bases and V by 6 bases; bases with no gene match: 6. This CDR3 region has 14 residues. CDR1 and CDR2 from the germline V gene are MRHNA and SNTAGT. CDR3 in DNA: TGTGCCAGCAGACAGGGACAGTATAACACTGAAGCTTTCTTT. Translating it yields CASRQGQYNTEAFF.

The chain has TRBV19 and TRBJ1-2, with 8 bases aligning to TRBD1. Trimming at V came to 6 bases and at J to 4 bases, leaving 4 bases not matched to a gene. Germline values: CDR1 LNHDA, CDR2 SQIVND (reference sequence). The CDR3 sequence is 13 residues long. Written as DNA, the CDR3 is TGTGCCAGTAGGGCGGGACAGGCCTATGGCTACACCTTC. Amino acids: CASRAGQAYGYTF.

The chain recombines TRBV5-5 with TRBJ1-4; D is undetermined. V was cut by 4 bases and J by 1 base, with 11 bases left in between. CDR1 is SGHKS and CDR2 is YYEKEE in the germline V gene (reference sequence). The CDR3 runs to 15 residues. The CDR3, as DNA: TGTGCCAGCAGCCCGGTGAGGCAAACTAATGAAAAACTGTTTTTT. Translated, it gives CASSPVRQTNEKLFF.

The CDR3 sequence is CASSLQGGNQPQHF. CDR3 in DNA: TGTGCCAGCAGCCTCCAGGGGGGGAATCAGCCCCAGCATTTT. This chain connects TRBV11-2 to TRBJ1-5; 7 nucleotides line up with TRBD1. Germline V gene data show CDR1 as SGHAT and CDR2 as FQNNGV. V lost 5 bases to trimming and J lost 4 bases; unmatched junction nucleotides: 5. This CDR3 region has 14 residues.

This chain joins TRBV6-1 and TRBJ1-2; D might be TRBD1 (5 bases). V was trimmed by 2 bases and J by 5 bases, leaving 12 bases between them. The CDR3 sequence is 14 residues long. Germline V CDR1 and CDR2: MNHNS, SASEGT. CDR3 amino acids: CASSEYRQLYGYTF. DNA for the CDR3: TGTGCCAGCAGTGAATATCGACAGCTTTATGGCTACACCTTC.

The genes are TRBV28 and TRBJ2-5; the D gene could be TRBD1 or TRBD2 (6 bases each). This CDR3 has 15 residues. Trimming took off 0 bases at V and 5 bases at J, with 13 bases between the two ends. In germline, CDR1 is MDHEN, CDR2 SYDVKM. The CDR3 nucleotides are TGTGCCAGCAGTTTATGGCCTGGAGGGGGGGAGACCCAGTACTTC. Translated: CASSLWPGGGETQYF.

The chain has TRBV29-1 and TRBJ2-4; TRBD1 agrees at 8 bases. The J segment lost 5 bases and the V segment lost 4 bases, leaving 4 bases of the junction unmatched. Looked up from germline, CDR1 is SQVTM and CDR2 is ANQGSEA. This CDR3 has 13 residues. In DNA form, the CDR3 reads TGCAGCGTTGCCAGGGGGCCTCAAAACATTCAGTACTTC. It translates to CSVARGPQNIQYF.

This clone showed up just once. The V gene is TRBV5-4, the J gene TRBJ2-7; 10 positions match TRBD1. CDR1 is SGHNT, CDR2 YYREEE, per germline (reference sequence). The CDR3 has 15 residues. CDR3 nucleotide sequence: TGTGCCAGCAGCTTGCCGGGATCGCCGGGACAGGGGATGAAGGTC. This translates into CASSLPGSPGQGMKV.

This chain connects TRBV30 to TRBJ2-3; 7 bases are shared with TRBD1. The J segment lost 4 bases and the V segment lost 0 bases, leaving 4 bases of the junction unmatched. CDR3 length: 14 residues. Germline CDR1 reads GTSNPN; CDR2 reads SVGIG (reference sequence). CDR3 loop: CAWSVQGLSDTQYF. CDR3 DNA: TGTGCCTGGAGTGTACAGGGGCTTTCAGATACGCAGTATTTT.

In its sample, this clone was seen once. J is TRBJ2-7 and V is TRBV5-1; 11 positions match TRBD2. Per germline, CDR1 SGHRS and CDR2 YFSETQ. The CDR3 sequence is 14 residues long. The trim removed 9 bases at V and 4 bases at J, leaving 9 bases unmatched. Here the CDR3 DNA reads TGCGCCACAGCATTAGCGGGAGGGGTGTACGAGCAGTACTTC. It yields the protein CATALAGGVYEQYF. Full variable domain (remainder filled in from reference TRBV5-1 and TRBJ2-7): KAGVTQTPRYLIKTRGQQVTLSCSPISGHRSVSWYQQTPGQGLQFLFEYFSETQRNKGNFPGRFSGRQFSNSRSEMNVSTLELGDSALYLCATALAGGVYEQYFGPGTRLTVT.

The V call is TRBV11-2, the J call TRBJ1-2, with D maybe TRBD1 (5 bases). Per germline, CDR1 SGHAT and CDR2 FQNNGV. This CDR3 spans 14 amino acids. Trimming took 2 bases from V and 3 from J, leaving 10 bases between them. Written as DNA, the CDR3 is TGTGCCAGCAGCTTAACCGGGGCCGACTATGGCTACACCTTC. This sequence encodes CASSLTGADYGYTF. The full variable domain, in which reference TRBV11-2 and TRBJ1-2 provide the parts outside the CDR3, is EAGVAQSPRYKIIEKRQSVAFWCNPISGHATLYWYQQILGQGPKLLIQFQNNGVVDDSQLPKDRFSAERLKGVDSTLKIQPAKLEDSAVYLCASSLTGADYGYTFGSGTRLTVV.

This rearrangement joins TRBV7-2 to TRBJ2-6; D possibly matches TRBD1 or TRBD2 (5 bases each). Per the germline V gene, CDR1 is SGHTA and CDR2 is FQGNSA. The V end lost 2 bases, the J end lost 2 bases, and 10 bases lay between the germline ends. This CDR3 comprises 16 residues. In DNA form, the CDR3 reads TGTGCCAGCAGCTTAACCGGGGCAGCTGGGGCCAACGTCCTGACTTTC. This encodes CASSLTGAAGANVLTF.